This TCR beta chain was found in a study of OX40 agonist ivuxolimab in advanced cancers. About the research overall: Patients took ivuxolimab, an agonistic anti-OX40 (CD134) antibody. Patients were infused with ivuxolimab every 2 weeks at 0.01 to 10 mg/kg.

Notes on the study in general: Clonal expansion by week 6 occurred in CD4+ and CD8+ blood T cells (at 0.1 to 3.0 mg/kg). Antigen targets of the expanded peripheral T cells went undetermined.

TCRdb's copy holds only in-frame clones and misses some; the assay was immunoSEQ multiplex PCR. Here the sample spans approximately 92,000 clones, less than 85% being singletons. Trimming removed 5 bases at V and 4 bases at J, with 9 bases between. The CDR3 has 12 amino acids. Germline V gene sequence: CDR1 SGDLS, CDR2 YYNGEE. Notes on this clone: Its antigen is still unknown.

This specimen consisted of CD4+ or CD8+ T cells sorted from blood, obtained in a trial of the OX40 agonist ivuxolimab. The origin of this receptor is an adult with an advanced solid tumor such as melanoma, head and neck, liver or kidney cancer. The chain links TRBV9 to TRBJ1-2, with D unresolved. The CDR3 DNA is TGTGCCAGCAGTCGGCGGTCCTATGGCTACACCTTC. Protein sequence: CASSRRSYGYTF.